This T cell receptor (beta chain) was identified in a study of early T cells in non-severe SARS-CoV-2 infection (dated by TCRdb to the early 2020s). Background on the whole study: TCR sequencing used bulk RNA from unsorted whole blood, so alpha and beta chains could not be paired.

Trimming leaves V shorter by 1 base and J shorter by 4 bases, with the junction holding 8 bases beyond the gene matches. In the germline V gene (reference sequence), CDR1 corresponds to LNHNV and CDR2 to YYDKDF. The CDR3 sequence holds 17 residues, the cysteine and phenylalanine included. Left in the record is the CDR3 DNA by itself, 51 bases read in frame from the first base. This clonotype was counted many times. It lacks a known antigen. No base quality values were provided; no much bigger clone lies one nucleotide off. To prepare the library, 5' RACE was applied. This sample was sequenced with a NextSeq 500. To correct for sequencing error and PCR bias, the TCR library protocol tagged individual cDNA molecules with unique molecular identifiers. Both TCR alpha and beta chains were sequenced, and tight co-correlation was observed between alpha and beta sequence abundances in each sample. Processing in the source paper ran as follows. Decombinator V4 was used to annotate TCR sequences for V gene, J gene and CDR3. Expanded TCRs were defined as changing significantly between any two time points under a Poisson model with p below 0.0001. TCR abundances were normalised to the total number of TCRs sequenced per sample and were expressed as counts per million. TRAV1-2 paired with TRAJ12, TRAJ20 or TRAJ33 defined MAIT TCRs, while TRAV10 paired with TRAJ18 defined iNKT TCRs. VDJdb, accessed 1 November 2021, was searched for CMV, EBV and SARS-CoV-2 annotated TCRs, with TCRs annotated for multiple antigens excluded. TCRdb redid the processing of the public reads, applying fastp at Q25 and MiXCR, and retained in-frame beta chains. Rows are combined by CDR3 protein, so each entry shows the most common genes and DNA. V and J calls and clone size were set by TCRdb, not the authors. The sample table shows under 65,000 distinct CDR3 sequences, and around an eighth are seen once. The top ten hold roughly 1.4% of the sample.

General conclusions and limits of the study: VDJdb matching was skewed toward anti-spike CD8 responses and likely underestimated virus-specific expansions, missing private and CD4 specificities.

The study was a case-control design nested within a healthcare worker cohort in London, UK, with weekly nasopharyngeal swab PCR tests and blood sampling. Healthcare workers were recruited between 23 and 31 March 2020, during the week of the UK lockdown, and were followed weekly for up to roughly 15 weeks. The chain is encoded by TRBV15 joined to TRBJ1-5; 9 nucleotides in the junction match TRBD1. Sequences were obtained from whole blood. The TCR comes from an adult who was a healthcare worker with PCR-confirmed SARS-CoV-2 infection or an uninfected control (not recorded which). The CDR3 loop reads CATSRGGQGSRNQPQHF. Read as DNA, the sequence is TGTGCCACCAGCAGAGGGGGACAGGGCTCTCGAAATCAGCCCCAGCATTTT.